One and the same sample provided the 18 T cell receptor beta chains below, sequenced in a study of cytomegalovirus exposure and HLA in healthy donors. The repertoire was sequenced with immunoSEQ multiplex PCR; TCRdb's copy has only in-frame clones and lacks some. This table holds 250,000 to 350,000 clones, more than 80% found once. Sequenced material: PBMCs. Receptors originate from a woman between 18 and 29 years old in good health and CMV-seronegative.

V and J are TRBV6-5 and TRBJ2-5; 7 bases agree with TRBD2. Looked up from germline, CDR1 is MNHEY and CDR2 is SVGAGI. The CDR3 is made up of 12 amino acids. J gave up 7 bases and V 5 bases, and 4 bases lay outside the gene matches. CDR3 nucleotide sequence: TGTGCCAGCAGTCTCTCGGGGGGGACCCAGTACTTC. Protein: CASSLSGGTQYF.

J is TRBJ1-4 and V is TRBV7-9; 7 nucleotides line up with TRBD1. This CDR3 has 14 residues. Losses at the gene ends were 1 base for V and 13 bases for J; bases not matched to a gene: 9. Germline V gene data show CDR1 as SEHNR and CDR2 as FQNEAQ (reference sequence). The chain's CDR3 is CASSLGDKQGRLFF. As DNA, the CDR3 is TGTGCCAGCAGCTTAGGGGACAAACAGGGGAGACTGTTTTTT.

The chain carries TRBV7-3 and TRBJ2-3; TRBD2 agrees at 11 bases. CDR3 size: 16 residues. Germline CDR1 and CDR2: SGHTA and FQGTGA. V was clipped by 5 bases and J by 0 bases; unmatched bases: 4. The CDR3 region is CASSAGLAASTDTQYF. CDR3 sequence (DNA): TGTGCCAGCAGCGCGGGACTAGCGGCTAGCACAGATACGCAGTATTTT.

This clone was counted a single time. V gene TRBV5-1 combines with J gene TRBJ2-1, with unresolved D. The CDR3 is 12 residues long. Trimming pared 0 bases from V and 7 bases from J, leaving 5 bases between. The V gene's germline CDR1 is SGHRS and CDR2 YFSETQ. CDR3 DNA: TGCGCCAGCAGCTTGGAACAGAATGAGCAGTTCTTC. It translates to CASSLEQNEQFF.

CDR3 DNA: TGTGCCAGCAGCGAGGGGACTAGCGGGAGGGAGACCCAGTACTTC. It is translated as CASSEGTSGRETQYF. J is TRBJ2-5 and V is TRBV6-6; 15 bases align to TRBD2. Trimming took 6 bases from V and 5 from J; bases not matched to a gene: 4. This CDR3 comprises 15 residues. Per the germline V gene, CDR1 is MNHNY and CDR2 is SVGAGI (reference sequence).

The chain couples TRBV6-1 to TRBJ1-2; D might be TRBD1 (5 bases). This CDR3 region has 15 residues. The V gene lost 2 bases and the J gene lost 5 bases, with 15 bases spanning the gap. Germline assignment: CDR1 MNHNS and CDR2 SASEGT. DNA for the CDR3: TGTGCCAGCAGTGAATCCGGGGGTTGGGGATATGGCTACACCTTC. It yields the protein CASSESGGWGYGYTF.

DNA of the CDR3: TGTGCCAGCAGCCGCGCGGGAGGGGGGTACGAGCAGTACTTC. It specifies CASSRAGGGYEQYF. This chain uses TRBV7-9 with TRBJ2-7, with 9 positions matching TRBD2. The CDR3 sequence is 14 residues long. The germline CDR1 and CDR2 sequences are SEHNR and FQNEAQ (reference sequence). J lost 4 bases, V lost 5 bases, and 6 bases had no gene match.

The CDR3 is CASTPLYLGYEQYF. The CDR3 DNA is TGTGCCAGCACGCCCCTATACCTAGGCTACGAGCAGTACTTC. The chain combines TRBV27 with TRBJ2-7; D gene ambiguous. The CDR3 runs to 14 residues. Germline V gene lookup returns CDR1 MNHEY and CDR2 SMNVEV (reference sequence). Trimming took 7 bases from V and 3 from J, leaving 16 bases between them.

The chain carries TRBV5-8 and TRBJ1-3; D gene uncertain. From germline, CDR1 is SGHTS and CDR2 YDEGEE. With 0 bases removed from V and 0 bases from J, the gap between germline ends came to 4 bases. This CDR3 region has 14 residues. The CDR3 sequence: CASSLGGSGNTIYF. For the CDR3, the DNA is TGTGCCAGCAGCTTGGGAGGCTCTGGAAACACCATATATTTT.

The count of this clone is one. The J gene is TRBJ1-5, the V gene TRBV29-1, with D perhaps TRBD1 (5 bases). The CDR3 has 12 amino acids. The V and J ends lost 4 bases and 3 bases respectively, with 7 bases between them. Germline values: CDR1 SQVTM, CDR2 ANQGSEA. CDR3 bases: TGCAGCGTTGGCAGGGACAATCAGCCCCAGCATTTT. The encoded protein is CSVGRDNQPQHF. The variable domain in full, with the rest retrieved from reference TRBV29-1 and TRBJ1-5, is SAVISQKPSRDICQRGTSLTIQCQVDSQVTMMFWYRQQPGQSLTLIATANQGSEATYESGFVIDKFPISRPNLTFSTLTVSNMSPEDSSIYLCSVGRDNQPQHFGDGTRLSIL.

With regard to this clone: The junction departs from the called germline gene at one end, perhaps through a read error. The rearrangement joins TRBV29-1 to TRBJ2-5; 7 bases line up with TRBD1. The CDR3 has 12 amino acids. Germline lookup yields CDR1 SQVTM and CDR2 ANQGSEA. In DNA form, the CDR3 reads TGCAGCGCTGGGACAGTACAAGGGACCCAGTACTTC. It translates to CSAGTVQGTQYF.

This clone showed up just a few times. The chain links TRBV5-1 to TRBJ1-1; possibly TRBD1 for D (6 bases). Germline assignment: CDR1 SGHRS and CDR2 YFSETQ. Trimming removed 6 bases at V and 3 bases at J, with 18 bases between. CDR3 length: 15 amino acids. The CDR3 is CASKADGRGDTEAFF. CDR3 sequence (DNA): TGCGCCAGCAAGGCGGACGGCAGGGGCGACACTGAAGCTTTCTTT.

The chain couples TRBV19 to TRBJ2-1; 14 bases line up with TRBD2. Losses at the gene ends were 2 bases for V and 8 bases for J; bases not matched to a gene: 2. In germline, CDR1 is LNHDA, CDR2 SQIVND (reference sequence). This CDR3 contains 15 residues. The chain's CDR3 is CASSILGLAGDEQFF. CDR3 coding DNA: TGTGCCAGTAGTATACTGGGACTAGCGGGAGATGAGCAGTTCTTC.

The DNA for the CDR3 is TGCGCCAGCAGCTTGCAGGGGACCAACACTGAAGCTTTCTTT. Translated, it gives CASSLQGTNTEAFF. The J gene is TRBJ1-1, the V gene TRBV5-1, with D possibly matching TRBD1 (6 bases). Trimming removed 1 base at V and 2 bases at J, with 9 bases between. The germline gives CDR1 SGHRS, CDR2 YFSETQ. The CDR3 is 14 amino acids.

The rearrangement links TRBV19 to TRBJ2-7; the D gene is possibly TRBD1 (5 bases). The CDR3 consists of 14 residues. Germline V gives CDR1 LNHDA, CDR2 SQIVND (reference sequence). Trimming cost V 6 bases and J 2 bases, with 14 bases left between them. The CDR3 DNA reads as TGTGCCAGTAGCTGGCAGGGCGGCACCTACGAGCAGTACTTC. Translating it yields CASSWQGGTYEQYF.

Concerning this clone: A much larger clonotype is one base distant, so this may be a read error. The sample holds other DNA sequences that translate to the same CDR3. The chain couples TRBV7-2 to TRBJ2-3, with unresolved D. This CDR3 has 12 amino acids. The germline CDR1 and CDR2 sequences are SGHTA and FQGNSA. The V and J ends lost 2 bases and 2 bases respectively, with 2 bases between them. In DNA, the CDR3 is TGTGCCAGCAGCTTATACACAGATACGCAGTATTTT. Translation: CASSLYTDTQYF. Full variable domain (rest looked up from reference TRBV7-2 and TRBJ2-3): GAGVSQSPSNKVTEKGKDVELRCDPISGHTALYWYRQSLGQGLEFLIYFQGNSAPDKSGLPSDRFSAERTGGSVSTLTIQRTQQEDSAVYLCASSLYTDTQYFGPGTRLTVL.

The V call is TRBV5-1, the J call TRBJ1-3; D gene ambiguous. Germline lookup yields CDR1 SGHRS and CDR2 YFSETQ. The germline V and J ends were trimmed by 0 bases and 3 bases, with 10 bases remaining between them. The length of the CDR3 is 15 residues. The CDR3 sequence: CASSLAVAFGNTIYF. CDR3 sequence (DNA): TGCGCCAGCAGCTTGGCGGTCGCTTTTGGAAACACCATATATTTT.

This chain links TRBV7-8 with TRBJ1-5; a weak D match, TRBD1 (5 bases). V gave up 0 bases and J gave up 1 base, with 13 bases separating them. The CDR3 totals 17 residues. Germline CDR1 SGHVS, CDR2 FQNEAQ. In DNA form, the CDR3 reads TGTGCCAGCAGCTTAGCGGGCGGGACTTTCAGCAATCAGCCCCAGCATTTT. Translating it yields CASSLAGGTFSNQPQHF.